The T cell receptor (beta chain) under discussion was sequenced for a study of chemoradiotherapy in HPV16-positive cancers (dated by TCRdb to between 2022 and 2023). With respect to the entire study: Candidate HPV-specific T-cell clones and common TCR motifs were defined by functional T-cell assays performed on cells from a couple of HPV16-positive patients. Next, the candidate HPV-specific TCRs and motifs were followed in TCR repertoires from about 90 patients with HPV-related cancers. Whether T-cell immunity against the HPV oncoproteins E6 and E7 changes during chemoradiotherapy and whether survival is affected by this immunity were examined in the study.

Repertoires were sampled multiple times during chemoradiotherapy, which allowed clonal expansion in the tumor microenvironment to be followed. Libraries came from the immunoSEQ multiplex PCR assay. TCRdb carries this immuneACCESS record with in-frame sequences only. Its versions omit some clonotypes, under half of them owing to an unresolved V gene in the studies checked, with the rest unexplained. Across this sample there are roughly 19,000 clones, with 70% to 90% seen only once. 4.6% of the sample comes from the top ten. Including the terminal cysteine and phenylalanine, the CDR3 comprises 15 residues. Only the CDR3 DNA stays, 45 bases, in frame from base 1. V is pruned by 5 bases and J by 5 bases, leaving 7 bases of the junction without a gene match. CDR1 SNHLY and CDR2 FYNNEI are derived from the germline V gene. Remarks on this clone: The antigen it recognizes is unknown. Base quality data are lacking; no much larger clone is found one base away.

Results the study describes overall, beyond this receptor: The functional definition of HPV-specific T cells was derived from only two HPV16-positive patients, and the survival association was reported for HPV16-positive patients. Expansion of candidate HPV-specific clones and E7-related TCR motifs was observed in the tumor microenvironment during treatment, whereas no such expansion was observed for non-HPV-specific T cells. Improved recurrence-free survival in HPV16-positive patients was associated with expansion of HPV-responsive T cells during chemoradiotherapy.

The sequencing here drew on blood, taken from a patient who underwent chemoradiotherapy. This receptor was obtained from a human donor with HPV-associated anogenital cancer. The rearrangement combines TRBV2 with TRBJ2-3; 10 bases in between match TRBD2. The CDR3 region: CASSPRVAGGDTQYF. The nucleotides are TGTGCCAGCAGTCCCCGGGTAGCGGGAGGAGATACGCAGTATTTT.